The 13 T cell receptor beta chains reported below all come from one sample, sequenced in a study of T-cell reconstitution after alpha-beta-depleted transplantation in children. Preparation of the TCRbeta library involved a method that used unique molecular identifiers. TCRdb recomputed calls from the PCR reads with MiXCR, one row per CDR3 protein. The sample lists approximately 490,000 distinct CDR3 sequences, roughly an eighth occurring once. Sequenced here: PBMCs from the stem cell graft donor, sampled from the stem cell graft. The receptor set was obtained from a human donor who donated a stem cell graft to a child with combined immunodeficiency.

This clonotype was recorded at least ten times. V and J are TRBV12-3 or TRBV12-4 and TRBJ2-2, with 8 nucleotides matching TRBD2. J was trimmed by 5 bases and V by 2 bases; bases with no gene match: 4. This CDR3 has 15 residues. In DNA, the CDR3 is TGTGCCAGCAGTTTAATGGTAGCGGGGACCGGGGAGCTGTTTTTT. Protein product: CASSLMVAGTGELFF.

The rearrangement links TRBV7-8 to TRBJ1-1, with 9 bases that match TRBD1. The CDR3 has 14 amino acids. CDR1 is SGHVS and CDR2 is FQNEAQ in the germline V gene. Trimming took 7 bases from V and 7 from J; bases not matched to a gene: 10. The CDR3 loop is CASILSGTGHEAFF. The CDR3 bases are TGTGCCAGCATCCTAAGTGGGACAGGGCATGAAGCTTTCTTT.

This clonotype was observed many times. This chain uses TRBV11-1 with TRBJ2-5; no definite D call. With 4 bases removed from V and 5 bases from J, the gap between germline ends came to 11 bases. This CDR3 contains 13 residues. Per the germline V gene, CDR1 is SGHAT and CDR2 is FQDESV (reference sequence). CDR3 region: CASSSWQLETQYF. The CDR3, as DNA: TGTGCCAGCAGCTCCTGGCAGCTGGAGACCCAGTACTTC. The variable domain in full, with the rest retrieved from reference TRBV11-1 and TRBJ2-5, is EAEVAQSPRYKITEKSQAVAFWCDPISGHATLYWYRQILGQGPELLVQFQDESVVDDSQLPKDRFSAERLKGVDSTLKIQPAELGDSAMYLCASSSWQLETQYFGPGTRLLVL.

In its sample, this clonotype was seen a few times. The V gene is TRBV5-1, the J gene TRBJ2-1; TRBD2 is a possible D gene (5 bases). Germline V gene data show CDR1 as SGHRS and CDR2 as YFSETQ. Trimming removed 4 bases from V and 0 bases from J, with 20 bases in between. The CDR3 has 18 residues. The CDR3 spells CASSANTSPRSSYNEQFF. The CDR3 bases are TGCGCCAGCAGCGCTAATACTAGTCCCCGGAGCTCCTACAATGAGCAGTTCTTC.

The CDR3 here is CSASVGESSYNEQFF. CDR3 nucleotides: TGCAGTGCTAGTGTAGGCGAGAGCTCCTACAATGAGCAGTTCTTC. This sequence joins TRBV20-1 and TRBJ2-1; D is undetermined. CDR3 size: 15 residues. Trimming cost V 3 bases and J 0 bases, with 12 bases left between them. Per the germline V gene, CDR1 is DFQATT and CDR2 is SNEGSKA (reference sequence).

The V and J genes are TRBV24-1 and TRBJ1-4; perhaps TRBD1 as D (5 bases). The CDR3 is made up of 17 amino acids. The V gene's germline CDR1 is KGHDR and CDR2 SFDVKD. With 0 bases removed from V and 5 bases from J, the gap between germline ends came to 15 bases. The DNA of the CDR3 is TGTGCCACCAGTGATTTGCCACCAAGGGGATCCAATGAAAAACTGTTTTTT. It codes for CATSDLPPRGSNEKLFF.

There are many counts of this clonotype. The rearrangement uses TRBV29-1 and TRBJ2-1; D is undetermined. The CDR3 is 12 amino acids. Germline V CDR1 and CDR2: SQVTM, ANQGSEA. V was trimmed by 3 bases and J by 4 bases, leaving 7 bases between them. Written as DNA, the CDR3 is TGCAGCGTTGATAAGGTGTACAATGAGCAGTTCTTC. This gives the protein CSVDKVYNEQFF.

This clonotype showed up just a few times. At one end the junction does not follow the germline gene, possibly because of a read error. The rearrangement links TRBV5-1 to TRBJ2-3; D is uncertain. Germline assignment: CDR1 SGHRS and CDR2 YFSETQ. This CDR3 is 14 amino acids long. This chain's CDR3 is CASTLSELTDTQYF. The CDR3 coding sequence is TGCGCCAGCACCTTGTCCGAGCTCACAGATACGCAGTATTTT.

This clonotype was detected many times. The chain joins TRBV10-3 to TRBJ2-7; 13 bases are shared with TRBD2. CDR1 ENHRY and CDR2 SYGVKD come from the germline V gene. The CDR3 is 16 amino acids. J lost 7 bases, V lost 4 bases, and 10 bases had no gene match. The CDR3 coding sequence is TGTGCCATCAGTGGGGCCGGGACTAGCGGGATTTATGAGCAGTACTTC. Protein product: CAISGAGTSGIYEQYF.

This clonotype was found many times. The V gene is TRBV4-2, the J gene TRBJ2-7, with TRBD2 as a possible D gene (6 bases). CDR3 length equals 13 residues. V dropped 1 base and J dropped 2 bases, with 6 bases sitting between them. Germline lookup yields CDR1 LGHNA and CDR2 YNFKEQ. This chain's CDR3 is CASSQGLAYEQYF. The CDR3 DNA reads TGTGCCAGCAGCCAAGGACTAGCCTACGAGCAGTACTTC.

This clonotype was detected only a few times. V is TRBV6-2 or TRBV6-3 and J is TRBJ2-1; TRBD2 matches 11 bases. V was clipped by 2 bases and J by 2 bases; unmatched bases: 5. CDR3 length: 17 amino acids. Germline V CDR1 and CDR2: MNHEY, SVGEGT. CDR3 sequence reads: CASSYRLAGGPYNEQFF. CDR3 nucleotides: TGTGCCAGCAGTTACCGCTTAGCGGGAGGGCCCTACAATGAGCAGTTCTTC.

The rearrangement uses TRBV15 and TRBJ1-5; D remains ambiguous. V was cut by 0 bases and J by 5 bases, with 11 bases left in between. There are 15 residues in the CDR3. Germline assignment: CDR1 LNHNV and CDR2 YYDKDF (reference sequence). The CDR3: CATSRDVARDQPQHF. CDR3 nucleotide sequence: TGTGCCACCAGCAGAGATGTGGCCCGCGATCAGCCCCAGCATTTT.

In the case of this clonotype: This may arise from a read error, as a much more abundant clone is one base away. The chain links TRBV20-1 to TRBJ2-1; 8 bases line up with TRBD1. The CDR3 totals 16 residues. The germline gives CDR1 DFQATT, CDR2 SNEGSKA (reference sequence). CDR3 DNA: TGCAGTGCTAGAGGAAAGACAGGGGTCTCCTACACTGAGCAGTTCTTC. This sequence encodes CSARGKTGVSYTEQFF.